This entry features one T cell receptor (beta chain) sequence. Its target is unknown. Trimming removed 4 bases from V and 5 bases from J, with 12 bases in between. The length of the CDR3 is 14 residues. Germline loops: CDR1 SNHLY, CDR2 FYNNEI. This sample was taken from a study of cytomegalovirus exposure and HLA in healthy donors. Primers included in the PCR were 60 Vbeta and 13 Jbeta primers. The table came from immunoSEQ multiplex PCR; TCRdb's copy has only in-frame clones and leaves some out. The sample includes roughly 150,000 clones, about 74% of them seen just once. Study-level points and caveats: Associated with cytomegalovirus, according to the listing, were around 160 TCR beta chains. It was reported in a later analysis that an Asian-associated ancestry cluster showed fewer N-insertions than the 666-donor mean.

The specimen was PBMCs. This sequence was found in a male donor in good health and CMV-seronegative. This rearrangement joins TRBV2 to TRBJ1-5; possible D gene TRBD1, 5 bases. The CDR3 sequence: CASSAGGGHQPQHF. In DNA, the CDR3 is TGTGCCAGCAGTGCGGGGGGAGGGCATCAGCCCCAGCATTTT.